A selection of T cell receptor beta chains follows, all from one sample in a study of blood T cell repertoires in COVID-19. TCRdb's copy holds only in-frame clones and misses some; the assay was immunoSEQ multiplex PCR. The data show roughly 43,000 clones, with 82% seen just once and about 4.2% held by the top ten. Source material: peripheral blood. The receptor source for this set is a woman in her 70s with acute or convalescent COVID-19. The CDR3 runs from the conserved cysteine through the conserved F or W. Each record gives: V gene, clone size, J gene, D gene, CDR3 protein, CDR3 DNA. The D gene is left open where the match is weak. Some rows mark clone size as missing; the rest say once, few, many or name a class of expanded clone.

v_gene: TRBV6-4
abundance: .
j_gene: TRBJ1-3
d_gene: .
CDR3aa: CASSAPTAYLADTIYF
CDR3nt: TGTGCCAGCAGTGCGCCGACAGCTTATCTGGCAGACACCATATATTTT

v_gene: TRBV10-3
abundance: .
j_gene: TRBJ2-3
d_gene: TRBD1
CDR3aa: CAISNRGEGTDTQYF
CDR3nt: TGTGCCATCAGTAACAGGGGTGAGGGCACAGATACGCAGTATTTT

v_gene: TRBV28
abundance: .
j_gene: TRBJ2-2
d_gene: TRBD2
CDR3aa: CATVRLAGGTGELFF
CDR3nt: TGTGCCACCGTTAGACTAGCGGGAGGCACCGGGGAGCTGTTTTTT

v_gene: TRBV19
abundance: .
j_gene: TRBJ2-3
d_gene: .
CDR3aa: CASSTRGPGTDTQYF
CDR3nt: TGTGCCAGTAGTACCCGAGGCCCTGGCACAGATACGCAGTATTTT

v_gene: TRBV5-6
abundance: .
j_gene: TRBJ1-2
d_gene: .
CDR3aa: CASSLQGHYGYTF
CDR3nt: TGTGCCAGCAGCTTGCAGGGTCACTATGGCTACACCTTC

v_gene: TRBV15
abundance: few
j_gene: TRBJ2-1
d_gene: .
CDR3aa: CATSRAHSRPGAYNEQFF
CDR3nt: TGTGCCACCAGCAGGGCCCACTCGAGGCCAGGGGCCTACAATGAGCAGTTCTTC

v_gene: TRBV15
abundance: .
j_gene: TRBJ2-1
d_gene: .
CDR3aa: CATSRSGQSSYNEQFF
CDR3nt: TGTGCCACCAGCAGATCCGGACAGAGCTCCTACAATGAGCAGTTCTTC

v_gene: TRBV7-3
abundance: .
j_gene: TRBJ2-1
d_gene: TRBD2
CDR3aa: CASSSQAGVTYNEQFF
CDR3nt: TGTGCCAGCAGCTCTCAAGCGGGAGTAACCTACAATGAGCAGTTCTTC

v_gene: TRBV24-1
abundance: few
j_gene: TRBJ1-2
d_gene: .
CDR3aa: CATSEAGLYGYTF
CDR3nt: TGTGCCACCAGTGAGGCAGGGCTCTATGGCTACACCTTC

v_gene: TRBV6-6
abundance: .
j_gene: TRBJ2-5
d_gene: TRBD2
CDR3aa: CASSPTSGRQETQYF
CDR3nt: TGTGCCAGCAGTCCTACTAGCGGGAGACAAGAGACCCAGTACTTC

v_gene: TRBV5-1
abundance: .
j_gene: TRBJ2-1
d_gene: TRBD2
CDR3aa: CASSRLAGGSNEQFF
CDR3nt: TGCGCCTCCTCCCGACTAGCGGGAGGTAGTAATGAGCAGTTCTTC

v_gene: TRBV7-3
abundance: .
j_gene: TRBJ2-2
d_gene: .
CDR3aa: CASSSFTGELFF
CDR3nt: TGTGCCAGCAGCTCCTTCACCGGGGAGCTGTTTTTT

v_gene: TRBV28
abundance: .
j_gene: TRBJ1-5
d_gene: TRBD1
CDR3aa: CASSLMFGTGDSNQPQHF
CDR3nt: TGTGCCAGCAGTTTAATGTTTGGGACAGGCGACAGCAATCAGCCCCAGCATTTT

v_gene: TRBV15
abundance: .
j_gene: TRBJ2-1
d_gene: TRBD2
CDR3aa: CATSRETSGYNEQFF
CDR3nt: TGTGCCACCAGCAGAGAAACTAGCGGTTACAATGAGCAGTTCTTC

v_gene: TRBV27
abundance: .
j_gene: TRBJ2-7
d_gene: TRBD2
CDR3aa: CASSSSGSSYEQYF
CDR3nt: TGTGCCAGCAGCAGTAGCGGGAGCTCCTACGAGCAGTACTTC

v_gene: TRBV7-2
abundance: .
j_gene: TRBJ2-3
d_gene: TRBD2
CDR3aa: CASSLLAGPTQYF
CDR3nt: TGTGCCAGCAGCTTGCTAGCGGGACCCACGCAGTATTTT

v_gene: TRBV7-3
abundance: .
j_gene: TRBJ2-6
d_gene: .
CDR3aa: CASSKPTGPGGSGANVLTF
CDR3nt: TGTGCCAGCAGCAAACCCACAGGACCCGGGGGCTCTGGGGCCAACGTCCTGACTTTC

v_gene: TRBV12-3/TRBV12-4
abundance: .
j_gene: TRBJ2-2
d_gene: TRBD1
CDR3aa: CASRTGGTGELFF
CDR3nt: TGTGCCAGCAGAACAGGGGGCACCGGGGAGCTGTTTTTT

v_gene: TRBV5-5
abundance: .
j_gene: TRBJ1-1
d_gene: .
CDR3aa: CASSLGRANTEAFF
CDR3nt: TGTGCCAGCAGCTTGGGGCGGGCGAACACTGAAGCTTTCTTT

v_gene: TRBV28
abundance: once
j_gene: TRBJ2-7
d_gene: .
CDR3aa: CASSFLLYEQYF
CDR3nt: TGTGCCAGCAGTTTCCTCCTCTACGAGCAGTACTTC

v_gene: TRBV24-1
abundance: .
j_gene: TRBJ2-1
d_gene: TRBD2
CDR3aa: CATSPRAGYVNEQFF
CDR3nt: TGTGCCACCAGCCCTCGAGCGGGATACGTTAATGAGCAGTTCTTC

v_gene: TRBV11-2
abundance: .
j_gene: TRBJ2-3
d_gene: .
CDR3aa: CASSLSTDTQYF
CDR3nt: TGTGCCAGCAGCTTATCAACAGATACGCAGTATTTT

v_gene: TRBV13
abundance: few
j_gene: TRBJ2-2
d_gene: TRBD2
CDR3aa: CASSLTSGRAAGELFF
CDR3nt: TGTGCCAGCAGCCTGACTAGCGGGAGGGCAGCCGGGGAGCTGTTTTTT

v_gene: TRBV7-8
abundance: .
j_gene: TRBJ2-3
d_gene: TRBD2
CDR3aa: CASSLASAGVGKDTQYF
CDR3nt: TGTGCCAGCAGCTTAGCGAGTGCGGGAGTAGGTAAAGATACGCAGTATTTT

v_gene: TRBV11-1
abundance: .
j_gene: TRBJ2-1
d_gene: TRBD2
CDR3aa: CASRFRTSGPYNEQFF
CDR3nt: TGTGCCAGCAGGTTTCGGACTAGCGGACCATACAATGAGCAGTTCTTC

v_gene: TRBV19
abundance: .
j_gene: TRBJ1-5
d_gene: .
CDR3aa: CASSRGGPSNQPQHF
CDR3nt: TGTGCCAGTAGCCGGGGTGGGCCTAGCAATCAGCCCCAGCATTTT

v_gene: TRBV3-1/TRBV3-2
abundance: .
j_gene: TRBJ2-2
d_gene: .
CDR3aa: CASSQDRGNTGELFF
CDR3nt: TGTGCCAGCAGCCAAGACAGGGGAAACACCGGGGAGCTGTTTTTT

v_gene: TRBV3-1/TRBV3-2
abundance: .
j_gene: TRBJ1-2
d_gene: .
CDR3aa: CASSQGAGGYTF
CDR3nt: TGTGCCAGCAGCCAGGGGGCTGGAGGCTACACCTTC

v_gene: TRBV7-9
abundance: .
j_gene: TRBJ1-6
d_gene: TRBD1
CDR3aa: CASSPNSPGQGGSPLHF
CDR3nt: TGTGCCAGCAGCCCAAACTCCCCGGGACAGGGGGGATCACCCCTCCACTTT

v_gene: TRBV19
abundance: few
j_gene: TRBJ1-5
d_gene: .
CDR3aa: CASSFRDSNQPQHF
CDR3nt: TGTGCCAGTAGTTTCCGGGATAGCAATCAGCCCCAGCATTTT

v_gene: TRBV6-6
abundance: once
j_gene: TRBJ1-4
d_gene: TRBD1
CDR3aa: CASRSTGRNEKLFF
CDR3nt: TGTGCCAGCAGATCGACAGGGAGAAATGAAAAACTGTTTTTT

v_gene: TRBV7-2
abundance: once
j_gene: TRBJ1-5
d_gene: .
CDR3aa: CASSLDGGQPQHF
CDR3nt: TGTGCCAGCAGCTTAGATGGGGGCCAGCCCCAGCATTTT

v_gene: TRBV14
abundance: .
j_gene: TRBJ2-6
d_gene: .
CDR3aa: CASSQDKLAAGANVLTF
CDR3nt: TGTGCCAGCAGCCAAGATAAGCTAGCCGCGGGGGCCAACGTCCTGACTTTC

v_gene: TRBV28
abundance: .
j_gene: TRBJ1-1
d_gene: TRBD1
CDR3aa: CASSLGGTGNTEAFF
CDR3nt: TGTGCCAGCAGTTTAGGGGGGACAGGGAACACTGAAGCTTTCTTT

v_gene: TRBV27
abundance: .
j_gene: TRBJ2-1
d_gene: TRBD2
CDR3aa: CASSLGTSGRESNEQFF
CDR3nt: TGTGCCAGCAGTTTAGGGACTAGCGGGAGGGAAAGCAATGAGCAGTTCTTC

v_gene: TRBV10-1
abundance: .
j_gene: TRBJ2-2
d_gene: .
CDR3aa: CASSGRENTGELFF
CDR3nt: TGCGCCAGCAGTGGCAGGGAGAACACCGGGGAGCTGTTTTTT

v_gene: TRBV18
abundance: .
j_gene: TRBJ2-5
d_gene: TRBD2
CDR3aa: CASSPGASGRARETQYF
CDR3nt: TGTGCCAGCTCACCTGGGGCTAGCGGGAGGGCCAGAGAGACCCAGTACTTC

v_gene: TRBV6-6
abundance: .
j_gene: TRBJ2-1
d_gene: .
CDR3aa: CASSPSDYEQFF
CDR3nt: TGTGCCAGCAGTCCCTCGGACTATGAGCAGTTCTTC

v_gene: TRBV6-5
abundance: .
j_gene: TRBJ2-7
d_gene: TRBD1
CDR3aa: CASSYSGTGSYEQYF
CDR3nt: TGTGCCAGCAGTTACTCCGGGACAGGATCCTACGAGCAGTACTTC

v_gene: TRBV6-5
abundance: .
j_gene: TRBJ1-2
d_gene: TRBD1
CDR3aa: CASSRTGGGYGYTF
CDR3nt: TGTGCCAGCAGCCGGACAGGGGGCGGTTATGGCTACACCTTC

v_gene: TRBV7-9
abundance: .
j_gene: TRBJ2-4
d_gene: TRBD1
CDR3aa: CASSFFSGTGPKTDIQYF
CDR3nt: TGTGCCAGCAGCTTTTTTTCCGGGACAGGGCCTAAAACGGACATTCAGTACTTC

v_gene: TRBV18
abundance: .
j_gene: TRBJ2-1
d_gene: TRBD2
CDR3aa: CASSPPGGSYSNEQFF
CDR3nt: TGTGCCAGCTCACCACCGGGCGGGAGCTATTCGAATGAGCAGTTCTTC

v_gene: TRBV27
abundance: .
j_gene: TRBJ2-2
d_gene: TRBD1
CDR3aa: CASSPQGQGNTGELFF
CDR3nt: TGTGCCAGCAGCCCACAAGGACAGGGGAACACCGGGGAGCTGTTTTTT

v_gene: TRBV6-5
abundance: .
j_gene: TRBJ2-7
d_gene: TRBD1
CDR3aa: CASSLDRVPRVYEQYF
CDR3nt: TGTGCCAGCAGTTTGGACAGGGTTCCTCGCGTCTACGAGCAGTACTTC

v_gene: TRBV15
abundance: .
j_gene: TRBJ2-2
d_gene: .
CDR3aa: CATSRPLLRGSGELFF
CDR3nt: TGTGCCACCAGCAGACCCCTTTTGAGGGGGTCTGGGGAGCTGTTTTTT

v_gene: TRBV24-1
abundance: few
j_gene: TRBJ2-1
d_gene: .
CDR3aa: CATSDGSPSEYNEQFF
CDR3nt: TGTGCCACCAGTGATGGGTCCCCTAGCGAGTACAATGAGCAGTTCTTC

v_gene: TRBV19
abundance: .
j_gene: TRBJ1-2
d_gene: TRBD1
CDR3aa: CASTAVQGQGGANYGYTF
CDR3nt: TGTGCCAGTACCGCTGTACAGGGGCAGGGTGGAGCTAACTATGGCTACACCTTC

v_gene: TRBV14
abundance: .
j_gene: TRBJ1-3
d_gene: .
CDR3aa: CASSGSQAPGNTIYF
CDR3nt: TGTGCCAGCAGCGGCTCCCAGGCGCCCGGAAACACCATATATTTT

v_gene: TRBV15
abundance: .
j_gene: TRBJ2-1
d_gene: .
CDR3aa: CATSRVRDEQFF
CDR3nt: TGTGCCACCAGCAGGGTACGGGATGAGCAGTTCTTC

v_gene: TRBV6-1
abundance: .
j_gene: TRBJ2-2
d_gene: TRBD1
CDR3aa: CASSGRDRGPLGELFF
CDR3nt: TGTGCCAGCAGTGGGCGGGACAGGGGCCCCCTCGGGGAGCTGTTTTTT

v_gene: TRBV21-1
abundance: .
j_gene: TRBJ1-1
d_gene: .
CDR3aa: CASSKPAPGLTNTEAFF
CDR3nt: TGTGCCAGCAGCAAACCGGCGCCAGGGCTAACGAACACTGAAGCTTTCTTT

v_gene: TRBV19
abundance: .
j_gene: TRBJ1-4
d_gene: TRBD1
CDR3aa: CASSIGQGIEKLFF
CDR3nt: TGTGCCAGTAGTATAGGACAGGGGATTGAAAAACTGTTTTTT

v_gene: TRBV6-6
abundance: once
j_gene: TRBJ1-1
d_gene: .
CDR3aa: CASTVGVGRTEAFF
CDR3nt: TGTGCCAGCACAGTTGGAGTTGGGAGAACTGAAGCTTTCTTT